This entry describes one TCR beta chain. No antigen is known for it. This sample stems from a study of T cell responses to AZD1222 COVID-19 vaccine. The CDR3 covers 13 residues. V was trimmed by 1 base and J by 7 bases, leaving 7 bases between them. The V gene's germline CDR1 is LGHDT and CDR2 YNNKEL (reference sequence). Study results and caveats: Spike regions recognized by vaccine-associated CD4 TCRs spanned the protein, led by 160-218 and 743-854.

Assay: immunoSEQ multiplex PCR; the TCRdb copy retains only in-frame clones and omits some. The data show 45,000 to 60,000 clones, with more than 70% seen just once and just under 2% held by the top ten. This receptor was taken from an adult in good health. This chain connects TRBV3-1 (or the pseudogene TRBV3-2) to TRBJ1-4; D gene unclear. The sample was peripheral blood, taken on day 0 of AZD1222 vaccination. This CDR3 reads CASSQGVVEKLFF. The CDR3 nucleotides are TGTGCCAGCAGCCAAGGGGTTGTTGAAAAACTGTTTTTT.